The following is a T cell receptor beta chain sequence with its context. Its antigen is unidentified. The CDR3 does not end in the conserved phenylalanine or tryptophan, so this is likely a read error. The data originate from a study of tumor and adjacent non-tumor tissue in lung cancer. Study-wide results and limits: Tumor repertoires had a smaller top 100 clone share than normal lung. Shorter survival was associated with higher TCR diversity in tumors.

CDR1 SEHNR and CDR2 FQNEAQ come from the germline V gene (reference sequence). This CDR3 has 15 amino acids. TCRbeta libraries were built with three rounds of nested PCR, modified from ARM-PCR. MiXCR, applied by TCRdb to the multiplex PCR reads, yields one record per CDR3 protein. The repertoire holds 100,000 to 120,000 distinct CDR3 sequences, with approximately 84% as singletons. RNA was extracted from bulk tissue without any cell sorting. The chain carries TRBV7-9 and TRBJ2-5; the D gene could be TRBD1 or TRBD2 (5 bases each). The origin of this receptor is a man aged 70 or older with non-small cell lung cancer. The sample consisted of lung tumor tissue. CDR3 nucleotide sequence: TGTGTCAGCAGCTTTGTCGTGAGGGGCCGAGAGACCCAGTACTTA. This sequence encodes CVSSFVVRGRETQYL.